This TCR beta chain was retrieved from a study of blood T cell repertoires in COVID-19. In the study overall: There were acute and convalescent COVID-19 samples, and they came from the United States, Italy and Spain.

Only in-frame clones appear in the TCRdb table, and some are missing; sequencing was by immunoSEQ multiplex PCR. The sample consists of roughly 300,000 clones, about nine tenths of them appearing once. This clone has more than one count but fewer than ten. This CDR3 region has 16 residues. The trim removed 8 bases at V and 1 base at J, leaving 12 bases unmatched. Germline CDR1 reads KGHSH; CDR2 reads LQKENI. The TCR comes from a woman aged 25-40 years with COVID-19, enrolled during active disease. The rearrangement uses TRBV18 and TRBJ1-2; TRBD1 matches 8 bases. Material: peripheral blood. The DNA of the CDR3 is TGTGCCAGCCCCCGAGGCGGGACAGGCCTTAACTATGGCTACACCTTC. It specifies CASPRGGTGLNYGYTF.